Below are 32 T cell receptor beta chains sequenced from a single sample in a study of beta chain features in type 1 diabetes. Study outcomes and limitations: People with Type 1 diabetes carried modestly yet significantly shorter TCRB CDR3s in all four CD4+ subsets.

What was sequenced were expressed TCRB transcripts, since all of the isolated RNA had been reverse transcribed. Only in-frame clones appear in the TCRdb table, and some are missing; sequencing was by immunoSEQ multiplex PCR. Found here are some 350,000 clones, less than 15% of them singletons; the top ten hold approximately 0.016%. These receptors have no known antigen. Sample: naive CD4+ T cells from blood. The receptor source for this set is a woman younger than 35 with type 1 diabetes.

The chain uses TRBV13 and TRBJ2-2; 11 nucleotides agree with TRBD2. V dropped 5 bases and J dropped 1; count of bases not matched to a gene: 6. The CDR3 loop spans 17 amino acids. CDR1 is PRHDT and CDR2 is FYEKMQ in the germline V gene (reference sequence). The CDR3 DNA is TGTGCCAGCAGCACCCTCGGGACTAGCGGGAACACCGGGGAGCTGTTTTTT. Its translation is CASSTLGTSGNTGELFF.

This clone was counted only a few times. The chain is built from TRBV29-1 and TRBJ2-1, with D perhaps matching TRBD2 (6 bases). Trimming pared 4 bases from V and 6 bases from J, leaving 13 bases between. CDR3 size: 13 residues. Germline values: CDR1 SQVTM, CDR2 ANQGSEA. CDR3: CSVGEDGLNEQFF. CDR3 DNA: TGCAGCGTTGGGGAGGACGGACTCAATGAGCAGTTCTTC.

The table lists this clone with a few counts. The rearrangement joins TRBV18 to TRBJ2-1, with D possibly being TRBD1 (5 bases). The CDR3 runs 13 residues. The V end was cut by 10 bases, the J end by 7 bases, with 17 bases between. CDR1 KGHSH and CDR2 LQKENI come from the germline V gene. CDR3: CATETRQPNEQFF. DNA for the CDR3: TGTGCCACCGAAACCAGACAGCCAAATGAGCAGTTCTTC.

This clone was counted a few times. J is TRBJ2-2 and V is TRBV5-1; D is unresolved. The CDR3 totals 11 residues. V was shortened by 2 bases and J by 6 bases, with 2 bases between the two germline ends. Germline CDR1 SGHRS, CDR2 YFSETQ. CDR3 nucleotide sequence: TGCGCCAGCAGCTTCGCCGGGGAGCTGTTTTTT. It encodes CASSFAGELFF.

This clone has only a few counts. The rearrangement uses TRBV6-5 and TRBJ1-2; 7 bases agree with TRBD1. The germline V gene encodes CDR1 MNHEY and CDR2 SVGAGI. The CDR3 loop spans 16 amino acids. V was pared by 2 bases and J by 4 bases, with 10 bases of the junction left unmatched. DNA for the CDR3: TGTGCCAGCAGTTACACCGCCACAGGGGCCTCCTATGGCTACACCTTC. Translating it yields CASSYTATGASYGYTF.

V usage is TRBV7-2 and J usage is TRBJ1-2; D perhaps matches TRBD1 (6 bases). The ends were cut back, 1 base at V and 2 bases at J, with 14 bases in the middle. Germline-derived CDR1 and CDR2 are SGHTA and FQGNSA. The CDR3 consists of 16 residues. The CDR3 sequence: CASSLGGQFLNYGYTF. The CDR3 DNA follows: TGTGCCAGCAGCTTAGGTGGACAGTTCCTCAACTATGGCTACACCTTC.

The chain is built from TRBV28 and TRBJ2-7; D possibly corresponds to TRBD1 (5 bases). The V gene's germline CDR1 is MDHEN and CDR2 SYDVKM. V lost 5 bases and J lost 3, with 11 bases in between. The CDR3 totals 13 residues. The CDR3 region is CASSPGDSYEQYF. CDR3 bases: TGTGCCAGCAGTCCCGGAGACAGCTACGAGCAGTACTTC.

J is TRBJ2-1 and V is TRBV11-2, with TRBD2 identical over 14 bases. The CDR3 is 16 residues long. Germline V lookup: CDR1 SGHAT, CDR2 FQNNGV. V lost 6 bases, J lost 9 bases, and 10 bases stayed unmatched. The CDR3 DNA reads TGTGCCAGCAGACTACCGGGACTAGCGGGAGTAAGTGAGCAGTTCTTC. Residues: CASRLPGLAGVSEQFF.

The rearrangement uses TRBV7-9 and TRBJ2-7, with 8 bases that match TRBD2. Germline loops: CDR1 SEHNR, CDR2 FQNEAQ (reference sequence). The CDR3 consists of 17 residues. V lost 5 bases, J lost 4 bases, and 16 bases stayed unmatched. CDR3 loop: CASSPTPEAGAPYEQYV. CDR3 DNA: TGTGCCAGCAGCCCTACGCCCGAAGCGGGAGCCCCATACGAGCAGTACGTC.

In this sample, this clone turned up a few times. The gene calls are TRBV19 and TRBJ1-5; possible D gene TRBD1, 6 bases. V gave up 3 bases and J gave up 6 bases, with 15 bases separating them. Germline loops: CDR1 LNHDA, CDR2 SQIVND (reference sequence). The CDR3 runs to 15 residues. This CDR3 reads CASSMGVIGGQPQHF. DNA for the CDR3: TGTGCCAGTAGTATGGGGGTCATAGGGGGTCAGCCCCAGCATTTT.

This clone was detected a few times. V usage is TRBV27 and J usage is TRBJ1-2; D ambiguous. The CDR3 runs to 15 residues. Trimming removed 5 bases from V and 1 base from J, with 14 bases in between. CDR1 is MNHEY, CDR2 SMNVEV, per germline (reference sequence). DNA for the CDR3: TGTGCCAGCAGTACCAGCCGGGGTGGTAACTATGGCTACACCTTC. It encodes CASSTSRGGNYGYTF.

There are a few counts of this clone. The chain carries TRBV7-9 and TRBJ2-1, with D maybe TRBD2 (6 bases). This CDR3 is 15 amino acids long. Germline V gene lookup returns CDR1 SEHNR and CDR2 FQNEAQ (reference sequence). Trimming removed 6 bases at V and 1 base at J, with 13 bases between. For the CDR3, the DNA is TGTGCCAGCAGACCAGACGGGGGATCCTACAATGAGCAGTTCTTC. It encodes CASRPDGGSYNEQFF.

This clone was observed a few times. The chain recombines TRBV4-2 with TRBJ2-7; TRBD2 agrees at 9 bases. Per the germline V gene, CDR1 is LGHNA and CDR2 is YNFKEQ. The CDR3 totals 18 residues. V was clipped by 3 bases and J by 2 bases; unmatched bases: 14. CDR3 sequence reads: CASSQNTLAGVVPYEQYF. CDR3 nucleotide sequence: TGTGCCAGCAGCCAGAACACTTTAGCGGGAGTAGTCCCCTACGAGCAGTACTTC.

The CDR3 is CASRPDAQGAGYGYTF. CDR3 bases: TGTGCCAGCAGACCGGATGCACAGGGGGCAGGCTATGGCTACACCTTC. V is TRBV25-1 and J is TRBJ1-2; TRBD1 matches at 9 bases. Germline values: CDR1 MGHDK, CDR2 SYGVNS. The junction had 12 bases not matched to a gene; V was cut back by 6 bases and J by 4 bases. The CDR3 loop spans 16 amino acids.

In its sample, this clone was seen a few times. The V call is TRBV25-1, the J call TRBJ1-5; D is ambiguous. The V gene lost 4 bases and the J gene lost 5 bases, with 9 bases spanning the gap. CDR3 size: 13 residues. Germline CDR1 is MGHDK and CDR2 is SYGVNS. The CDR3 sequence is CASSGRFDQPQHF. Here the CDR3 DNA reads TGTGCCAGCAGTGGCAGATTTGATCAGCCCCAGCATTTT.

This clone was picked up one time. The chain carries TRBV29-1 and TRBJ2-7; D possibly corresponds to TRBD2 (5 bases). CDR1 SQVTM and CDR2 ANQGSEA come from the germline V gene. V lost 4 bases, J lost 6 bases, and 13 bases lay in between. The CDR3 extends over 12 amino acids. The CDR3 loop reads CSVVLAGGEQYF. The CDR3 bases are TGCAGCGTTGTTCTAGCTGGAGGCGAGCAGTACTTC.

This clone was counted only a few times. The V call is TRBV7-9, the J call TRBJ2-1; TRBD2 matches 7 bases. J gave up 2 bases and V 5 bases, and 6 bases lay outside the gene matches. Germline V CDR1 and CDR2: SEHNR, FQNEAQ (reference sequence). This CDR3 is 15 amino acids long. The CDR3 region is CASSVTSATYNEQFF. The CDR3 region has the DNA TGTGCCAGCAGCGTAACTAGCGCAACCTACAATGAGCAGTTCTTC.

This clone was counted between two and nine times. V gene TRBV19 combines with J gene TRBJ2-7; D unclear. CDR3 size: 10 residues. With 7 bases removed from V and 3 bases from J, the gap between germline ends came to 4 bases. The germline V gene has CDR1 LNHDA and CDR2 SQIVND (reference sequence). The CDR3 DNA sequence: TGTGCCAGTACGGTCTACGAGCAGTACTTC. Amino acid sequence: CASTVYEQYF.

The gene calls are TRBV19 and TRBJ1-5; a possible D gene is TRBD1 (6 bases). Trimming stripped 5 bases from V and 4 bases from J, with 18 bases between. This CDR3 has 16 residues. Germline lookup yields CDR1 LNHDA and CDR2 SQIVND (reference sequence). The CDR3 DNA follows: TGTGCCAGTAGTCCCCGCAGCGGGGGCCGAAATCAGCCCCAGCATTTT. It specifies CASSPRSGGRNQPQHF.

This chain uses TRBV21-1 with TRBJ1-2; the D call in the table, TRBD1, was not verified against the DNA. TRBV21-1 is described as a pseudogene. The CDR3 is 15 amino acids. The chain's CDR3 is CASSKGVWQGDGYTF. Written as DNA, the CDR3 is TGTGCCAGCAGCAAAGGGGTATGGCAGGGGGATGGCTACACCTTC.

The rearrangement links TRBV5-1 to TRBJ2-1; the match to TRBD2 covers 11 bases. J gave up 0 bases and V 5 bases, and 19 bases lay outside the gene matches. Per the germline V gene, CDR1 is SGHRS and CDR2 is YFSETQ. This CDR3 is built from 21 residues. CDR3 DNA: TGCGCCAGCAGATCACGATTTGCCGGGACTAGCGGATGGAGCTCCTACAATGAGCAGTTCTTC. It codes for CASRSRFAGTSGWSSYNEQFF.

The chain combines TRBV6-6 with TRBJ1-1; D possibly corresponds to TRBD1 (5 bases). The V end was cut by 6 bases, the J end by 6 bases, with 20 bases between. This CDR3 region has 15 residues. In germline, CDR1 is MNHNY, CDR2 SVGAGI (reference sequence). CDR3 sequence: CASRDFGAGVSEAFF. CDR3 DNA: TGTGCCAGCAGGGACTTCGGGGCGGGGGTATCTGAAGCTTTCTTT.

This clone was found a few times. The chain links TRBV30 to TRBJ2-1, with D tentatively TRBD1 (5 bases). The CDR3 length is 15 residues. The germline V and J ends were trimmed by 4 bases and 0 bases, with 13 bases remaining between them. Germline V gives CDR1 GTSNPN, CDR2 SVGIG (reference sequence). Here the CDR3 reads CAWNQGFSSYNEQFF. The CDR3 DNA reads TGTGCCTGGAACCAGGGTTTTAGCTCCTACAATGAGCAGTTCTTC.

This sequence joins TRBV7-8 and TRBJ1-1; 7 bases line up with TRBD1. Germline V CDR1 and CDR2: SGHVS, FQNEAQ. Unmatched junction bases numbered 2, after V lost 1 base and J lost 0 bases. The CDR3 is 15 amino acids. The CDR3 DNA reads TGTGCCAGCAGCTTAGGAGGGACAGTGAACACTGAAGCTTTCTTT. This codes for CASSLGGTVNTEAFF.

A few counts support this clone. V usage is TRBV28 and J usage is TRBJ2-1, with a possible D match to TRBD1 (5 bases). Trimming took 6 bases from V and 3 from J, leaving 15 bases between them. This CDR3 contains 15 residues. Germline V gives CDR1 MDHEN, CDR2 SYDVKM. The CDR3 DNA follows: TGTGCCAGCAGATCCCAGGGAATATACTACAATGAGCAGTTCTTC. This gives the protein CASRSQGIYYNEQFF.

There are a few counts of this clone. The sample holds other DNA sequences that translate to the same CDR3. The chain is built from TRBV30 and TRBJ2-1, with D possibly TRBD1 on 6 matching bases. This CDR3 has 14 residues. CDR1 and CDR2 from the germline V gene are GTSNPN and SVGIG (reference sequence). V lost 0 bases and J lost 0, with 6 bases in between. CDR3 sequence (DNA): TGTGCCTGGAGTGTAGGGGGCTCCTACAATGAGCAGTTCTTC. Amino acid sequence: CAWSVGGSYNEQFF.

This clone was seen just once. The CDR3 DNA reads TGTGCCAGCTCGCTATCGGGGAACTATGGCTACACCTTC. The encoded protein is CASSLSGNYGYTF. J is TRBJ1-2 and V is TRBV2; D gene unclear. The CDR3 consists of 13 residues. Germline CDR1 reads SNHLY; CDR2 reads FYNNEI. The V and J ends lost 8 bases and 2 bases respectively, with 12 bases between them.

The chain employs TRBV5-1 and TRBJ2-1, with 7 nucleotides matching TRBD2. CDR3 length equals 17 residues. The J segment lost 5 bases and the V segment lost 4 bases, leaving 15 bases of the junction unmatched. The V gene's germline CDR1 is SGHRS and CDR2 YFSETQ. CDR3 loop: CASSTVAGVARDNEQFF. The CDR3 bases are TGCGCCAGCAGCACGGTGGCGGGAGTGGCGAGGGACAATGAGCAGTTCTTC. The entire variable domain, with the rest obtained from reference TRBV5-1 and TRBJ2-1, is as follows: KAGVTQTPRYLIKTRGQQVTLSCSPISGHRSVSWYQQTPGQGLQFLFEYFSETQRNKGNFPGRFSGRQFSNSRSEMNVSTLELGDSALYLCASSTVAGVARDNEQFFGPGTRLTVL.

This sequence joins TRBV11-2 and TRBJ2-7; possibly TRBD1 for D (6 bases). The CDR3 sequence is 12 residues long. V gave up 1 base and J gave up 5 bases, with 6 bases separating them. Germline V lookup: CDR1 SGHAT, CDR2 FQNNGV. Written as DNA, the CDR3 is TGTGCCAGCAGCTTAGGGGGGCACGAGCAGTACTTC. This gives the protein CASSLGGHEQYF.

The chain has TRBV30 and TRBJ1-1; tentative D call: TRBD1 (6 bases). CDR1 and CDR2 from the germline V gene are GTSNPN and SVGIG (reference sequence). V was cut by 4 bases and J by 6 bases, with 12 bases left in between. The CDR3 sequence is 12 residues long. CDR3 in amino acids: CAWNQGQSEAFF. DNA of the CDR3: TGTGCCTGGAATCAGGGGCAATCTGAAGCTTTCTTT.

CDR3 coding DNA: TGTGCCAGTATCAGCCGACAGGGCGAGTGGGTATATGGCTACACCTTC. Protein: CASISRQGEWVYGYTF. The chain has TRBV19 and TRBJ1-2, with 7 bases identical to TRBD1. Germline V CDR1 and CDR2: LNHDA, SQIVND (reference sequence). V was pared by 7 bases and J by 5 bases, with 16 bases of the junction left unmatched. There are 16 residues in the CDR3. Based on the CDR3 plus reference TRBV19 and TRBJ1-2, the full variable domain is DGGITQSPKYLFRKEGQNVTLSCEQNLNHDAMYWYRQDPGQGLRLIYYSQIVNDFQKGDIAEGYSVSREKKESFPLTVTSAQKNPTAFYLCASISRQGEWVYGYTFGSGTRLTVV.

This clone has at least ten counts. The V call is TRBV5-1, the J call TRBJ2-1; 8 nucleotides line up with TRBD1. The CDR3 sequence is 13 residues long. The germline CDR1 and CDR2 sequences are SGHRS and YFSETQ. V shed 4 bases, J shed 7 bases, and the junction held 4 bases outside the gene matches. CDR3 in amino acids: CASSERQGNEQFF. The CDR3 bases are TGCGCCAGCAGCGAGCGACAGGGGAATGAGCAGTTCTTC.